This TCR beta chain was captured in a study of Graves' ophthalmopathy and Graves' hyperthyroidism. The sample holds a few counts of this clonotype. RNA transcripts were the source from which TCR beta CDR3 regions were amplified. HTBI-primed RT-PCR formed the first round, and a multiplex PCR formed the second. TCRdb called the multiplex PCR reads again in MiXCR, with one record for every CDR3 protein. The profile shows 240,000 or so distinct CDR3 sequences, approximately 42% of them singletons. Germline loops: CDR1 KGHDR, CDR2 SFDVKD. CDR3 length equals 12 residues. The clonotype was recovered from an adult man with Graves' ophthalmopathy. Sequencing was performed on peripheral blood. The chain uses TRBV24-1 and TRBJ1-5; 9 nucleotides agree with TRBD1. The CDR3 protein is CATGGSNQPQHF. The CDR3 nucleotides are TGTGCGACAGGGGGTAGCAATCAGCCCCAGCATTTT.